The rows below give T cell receptor beta chains drawn from one sample of a study of T-cell reconstitution after alpha-beta-depleted transplantation in children. In TCRdb, the PCR reads were re-called with MiXCR into one record per CDR3 protein. There are hundreds of thousands of distinct CDR3 sequences in the sample; 9.5% to 13% occur only once, and approximately 30% lies in the top ten. The sample consisted of PBMCs, taken before TCRalphabeta/CD19-depleted stem cell transplant. The receptor source for this set is a child in the first two years of life with acute myeloid leukemia, due to receive a stem cell transplant. Both conserved end residues are trimmed from each CDR3. A D gene is named only where the DNA matches it firmly. Part of the rows lack a size; the others show once, few, many or a class for expanded clones.

d_call	j_call	cdr3_length	clone_size	v_call	cdr3_aa
NA	TRBJ1-2	13	many	TRBV7-8	ASSLAGGRFDGYT
NA	TRBJ1-5	12	many	TRBV12-3/TRBV12-4	ASSLRAEHWPQH
NA	TRBJ2-2	12	many	TRBV5-1	ASSLSGATGELF
TRBD1	TRBJ1-2	16	NA	TRBV5-1	ASSDRDRGSSPSYGYT
NA	TRBJ2-5	10	many	TRBV7-9	ASSQNQETQY
TRBD2	TRBJ2-7	13	many	TRBV28	ASRPPGLAGVGQY
TRBD1	TRBJ2-4	13	many	TRBV20-1	SARTGGLAKNIQY
NA	TRBJ1-3	13	many	TRBV7-2	ASSLDADAGNTIY
TRBD2	TRBJ2-1	14	many	TRBV12-3/TRBV12-4	ASSLGLAVYYNEQF
TRBD1	TRBJ2-1	12	many	TRBV2	ASSVDDRVYEQF
TRBD1	TRBJ2-1	11	many	TRBV6-1	ATGTGNYNEQF
NA	TRBJ1-2	13	many	TRBV7-9	ASSPRGLPNYGYT
NA	TRBJ1-1	13	many	TRBV6-1	ASRGGDTMNTEAF
NA	TRBJ2-7	14	many	TRBV28	ASSPTGSAASYEQY
NA	TRBJ2-7	13	many	TRBV6-2/TRBV6-3	ASIYGAGHSYEQY
NA	TRBJ1-5	12	many	TRBV20-1	SARDWQGNQPQH
NA	TRBJ2-3	16	many	TRBV12-3/TRBV12-4	ASSLARRDVRSTDTQY
TRBD2	TRBJ2-4	13	many	TRBV12-3/TRBV12-4	ASSPLARAKNIQY
TRBD2	TRBJ2-1	11	many	TRBV28	AGGLAGGNEQF
NA	TRBJ1-1	11	many	TRBV24-1	ATSLGMNTEAF
NA	TRBJ1-3	11	many	TRBV29-1	SVEFPIRDTIY
TRBD2	TRBJ2-3	15	many	TRBV6-5	ASSYSRLAVLGDTQY
NA	TRBJ1-3	13	many	TRBV4-2	ASSQVGGYGNTIY
NA	TRBJ2-1	11	NA	TRBV30	AWSVGQGYEQF
TRBD2	TRBJ2-7	15	many	TRBV20-1	SATETSGRFSSYEQY
NA	TRBJ1-1	11	NA	TRBV30	AWTTGRNTEAF
NA	TRBJ2-3	13	many	TRBV5-1	ASSLNGGNTDTQY
TRBD2	TRBJ2-7	16	NA	TRBV5-4	ASSSPFPPAGGPYEQY
TRBD2	TRBJ2-3	12	few	TRBV28	ASRRGGNTDTQY
NA	TRBJ1-5	13	many	TRBV12-3/TRBV12-4	ASSLETYSNQPQH
NA	TRBJ2-1	11	many	TRBV5-1	ASEGEEDNEQF
TRBD1	TRBJ2-7	14	many	TRBV27	ASSLDRQGGAYEQY
TRBD2	TRBJ2-7	11	many	TRBV5-4	ASSFGAGAQQY
NA	TRBJ2-5	11	few	TRBV4-2	ASSRLIRETQY
NA	TRBJ2-5	12	many	TRBV7-9	ASSLAGAPETQY
NA	TRBJ1-2	11	many	TRBV2	ASRYNNLYGYT
TRBD2	TRBJ2-1	12	many	TRBV7-9	ASSTSGPYNEQF
NA	TRBJ2-1	9	many	TRBV4-3	ASSQENEQF
TRBD1	TRBJ1-2	12	NA	TRBV20-1	SARGTGGDYGYT
NA	TRBJ2-4	11	many	TRBV19	ASSIERGNIQY
NA	TRBJ1-2	13	many	TRBV12-3/TRBV12-4	ASRRTTGSSYGYT
NA	TRBJ2-5	11	many	TRBV12-3/TRBV12-4	ASSRQIQETQY